What follows is one TCR beta chain and its context. The target antigen is unknown. Per the germline V gene, CDR1 is LGHNA and CDR2 is YNFKEQ. The CDR3 runs 16 residues. Trimming at V came to 7 bases and at J to 6 bases, leaving 10 bases not matched to a gene. Primers for the PCR totalled 60 Vbeta and 13 Jbeta. TCRdb's copy holds only in-frame clones and misses some; the assay was immunoSEQ multiplex PCR. The table has tens of thousands of clones, about 78% seen once. This sample stems from a study of cytomegalovirus exposure and HLA in healthy donors. Study-level points and caveats: Later on, a genetic analysis was performed. It linked a missense variant in DCLRE1C with V- and J-gene trimming of TCR beta.

This sequence originates from a woman aged 40 to 50 in good health and CMV-seronegative. The gene calls are TRBV4-2 and TRBJ1-4; 11 positions agree with TRBD1. Specimen: PBMCs. DNA for the CDR3: TGTGCCAGCACCAGAGGGACAGGGGGATTTGATGAAAAACTGTTTTTT. This sequence encodes CASTRGTGGFDEKLFF.